This T cell receptor beta chain was identified in a study of post-analysis software for immune sequencing data. Study-level points and caveats: By F measure, strong co-clustering occurred among samples prepared in the same batch. Among a handful of TRBV segments more frequent in patients than controls were TRBV5-6, TRBV5-1 and TRBV20-1.

Every TCR beta cDNA library bore unique molecular identifiers. TCRdb re-analysed the PCR reads in MiXCR, keeping a single row per CDR3 protein. Of almost 700,000 distinct CDR3 sequences listed, around 64% were seen once; the top ten hold 10% to 12%. Comment on this clonotype: Antigen unknown.

Between the trimmed V and J ends, which lost 4 bases and 7 bases, there was a span of 16 bases. CDR1 and CDR2 from the germline V gene are MNHEY and SVGAGI. CDR3 length equals 14 residues. The V and J genes are TRBV6-5 and TRBJ1-2, with D perhaps TRBD1 (5 bases). Sequencing was performed on blood. The TCR originated in a girl aged 2 to 9 with multiple sclerosis. CDR3 amino acids: CASSSDRGEAGYTF. The CDR3 DNA is TGTGCCAGCAGTTCGGATCGGGGGGAAGCTGGCTACACCTTC.